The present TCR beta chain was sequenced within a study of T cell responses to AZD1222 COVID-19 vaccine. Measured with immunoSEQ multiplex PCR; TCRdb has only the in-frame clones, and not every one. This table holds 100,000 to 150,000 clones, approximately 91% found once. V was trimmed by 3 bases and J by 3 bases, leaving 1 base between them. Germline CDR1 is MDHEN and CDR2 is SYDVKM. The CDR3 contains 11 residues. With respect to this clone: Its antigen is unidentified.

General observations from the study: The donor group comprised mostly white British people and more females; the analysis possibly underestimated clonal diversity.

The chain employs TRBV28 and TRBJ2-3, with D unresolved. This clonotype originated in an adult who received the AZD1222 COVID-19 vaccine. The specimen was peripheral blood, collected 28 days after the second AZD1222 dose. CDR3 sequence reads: CASSLTDTQYF. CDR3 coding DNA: TGTGCCAGCAGTTTGACAGATACGCAGTATTTT.